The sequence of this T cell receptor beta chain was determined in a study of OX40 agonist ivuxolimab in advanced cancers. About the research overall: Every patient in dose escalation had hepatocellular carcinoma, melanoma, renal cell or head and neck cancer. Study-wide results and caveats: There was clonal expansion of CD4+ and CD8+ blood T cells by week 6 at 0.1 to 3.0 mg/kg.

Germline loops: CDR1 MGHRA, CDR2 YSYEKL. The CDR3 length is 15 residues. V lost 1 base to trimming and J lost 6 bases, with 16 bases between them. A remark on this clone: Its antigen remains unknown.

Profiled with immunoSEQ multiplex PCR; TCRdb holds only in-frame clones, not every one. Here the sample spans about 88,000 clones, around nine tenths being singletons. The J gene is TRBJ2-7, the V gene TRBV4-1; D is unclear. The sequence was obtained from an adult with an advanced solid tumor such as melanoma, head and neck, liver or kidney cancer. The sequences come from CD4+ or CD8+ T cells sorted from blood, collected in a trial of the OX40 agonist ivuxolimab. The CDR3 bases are TGCGCCAGCAGCCAAGGGTTTGGTCCCCAAATCGAGCAGTACTTC. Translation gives CASSQGFGPQIEQYF.